This note documents a single T cell receptor (beta chain) sequence. Only one count was recorded for this clone. Its antigen remains undetermined. Within one base of it there is no much larger clone, and no base qualities were kept. The CDR3 regions of human TCRbeta chains were analyzed by immunosequencing. Under the source paper's analysis protocol: Repertoire TCRs were checked for matches against a reference library of SARS-CoV-2-specific TCRs that had been generated using the MIRA antigen-specificity platform. Breadth meant the fraction of unique TCRs that were SARS-CoV-2-associated, whereas depth meant the fraction of total T cells that were SARS-CoV-2-associated. Using the MIRA data, each spike-specific TCR was mapped to the spike region that the TCR reacts to and placed in a CD4 or CD8 class. Log10-transformed breadth and depth values were compared by one-way ANOVA with Sidak's multiple comparisons tests. The clones in this table, taken by TCRdb from immuneACCESS, are in-frame only. Not every clone is retained; where verified, under half of the shortfall comes from an unresolved V gene, and the cause of the rest is unknown. The D gene and trimming were derived from the DNA, and the V and J assignments and clone size from that table. The sample table holds 150,000 to 200,000 clones, of which more than 70% were seen once. Of the sample, around 5.5% falls within the top ten clones.

V has 3 bases trimmed and J has 2 bases trimmed; junction bases matching no gene number 6. From the germline V gene (reference sequence), CDR1 is SGHNT and CDR2 is YYREEE. The cysteine opens and the phenylalanine closes a CDR3 of 15 amino acids. CDR3 DNA is the only sequence kept; it has 45 bases, read in frame from the first base. This entry comes from a study of T cell responses to AZD1222 COVID-19 vaccine (dated by TCRdb to the early 2020s). Background on the whole study: Because spike-specific TCR depth and breadth did not differ between the two schedules, AZD1222 recipients who got a second dose at roughly 4 weeks were pooled with those who got a second dose at roughly 12 weeks. A total of around 240 trial participants underwent TCR sequencing, of whom nearly 210 had received two doses of AZD1222 and about 25 had received two doses of the MenACWY control vaccine. Trial participants were enrolled by age into 18-55, 56-69 and 70-plus year subgroups, with around 140, 26 and 57 TCR-sequenced participants respectively. What the authors observed across the whole study: Most participants were white British and females outnumbered males, and the authors suggested that clonal diversity may have been underestimated. In the small 56-69-year group, the increase in depth fell short of significance, most likely because of low power. After two AZD1222 doses, both the breadth and the depth of spike-specific TCRs were significantly higher than at day 0 and than in MenACWY recipients. Conclusions about previously exposed vaccinees were limited because only a handful of AZD1222 recipients were SARS-CoV-2 seropositive at baseline. Nearly half of unique spike-specific TCRs reportedly recognized epitopes outside regions mutated in the B.1.351 and B.1.1.7 variants. Vaccine-associated CD4 TCRs spanned the whole spike protein, with dominant responses in regions 160-218 and 743-854. Because no day 14 peak-response samples were available, repertoires were characterized only after the peak T cell response.

The time point label of this sample denotes: baseline before first vaccination. Samples from vaccinated people were obtained from the UK trials COV001 and COV002, which included a single-blind randomized controlled phase 2/3 trial of AZD1222 (ChAdOx1 nCoV-19) in healthy adults. For TCRbeta chain sequencing, PBMC samples were collected from trial participants at day 0 and at day 28 after the second dose. The V and J segments used are TRBV5-4 and TRBJ1-1; a stretch of 8 junction bases matches TRBD1. The specimen comprised peripheral blood, sampled on day 0 of AZD1222 vaccination. This receptor was identified in an adult in good health. The DNA reads TGTGCCAGCAGCTCACCGACAGGGGCTAACACTGAAGCTTTCTTT. This sequence encodes CASSSPTGANTEAFF.